The 30 T cell receptor beta chains listed next were all sequenced from one sample in a study of shared clonotypes between healthy human individuals. Method: immunoSEQ multiplex PCR; TCRdb's copy keeps in-frame clones and lacks some. The repertoire holds hundreds of thousands of clones, with around 96% as singletons. Cells designated naive CD8 were CD45RO-negative and were positively selected for CCR7, with terminally differentiated effector memory CD45RA+ cells excluded. Material: naive CD8+ T cells sorted from blood. The receptor source for this set is a woman aged 25-40 years in good health.

V gene TRBV4-1 combines with J gene TRBJ2-3; 7 bases align to TRBD2. V lost 2 bases to trimming and J lost 4 bases; unmatched junction nucleotides: 9. The CDR3 runs to 16 residues. CDR1 is MGHRA and CDR2 is YSYEKL in the germline V gene. This CDR3 reads CASSQRLASSPDTQYF. In DNA form, the CDR3 reads TGCGCCAGCAGCCAAAGACTAGCAAGTTCCCCAGATACGCAGTATTTT.

The chain uses TRBV11-2 and TRBJ2-5; TRBD1 might be the D (6 bases). V shed 6 bases and J shed 2 bases, with 10 bases lying between them. CDR1 SGHAT and CDR2 FQNNGV come from the germline V gene. This CDR3 is 13 amino acids long. This CDR3 is CASRGGVQETQYF. The CDR3 DNA is TGTGCCAGCAGAGGGGGAGTGCAAGAGACCCAGTACTTC.

The chain recombines TRBV13 with TRBJ2-7, with 10 bases matching TRBD2. The V gene end was trimmed by 2 bases and the J gene end by 2 bases; junction bases not matched to a gene: 9. CDR1 is PRHDT and CDR2 is FYEKMQ in the germline V gene (reference sequence). The CDR3 contains 17 residues. The CDR3 bases are TGTGCCAGCAGCTTACCTAGCGGGAGTGTCCGACCCTACGAGCAGTACTTC. This gives the protein CASSLPSGSVRPYEQYF.

The CDR3 DNA sequence: TGTGCCAGCAGCTGGGACAGGGGCTACGAGCAGTACTTC. This translates into CASSWDRGYEQYF. The rearrangement links TRBV5-4 to TRBJ2-7, with 10 positions matching TRBD1. This CDR3 spans 13 amino acids. V lost 3 bases, J lost 3 bases, and 0 bases stayed unmatched. The germline V gene has CDR1 SGHNT and CDR2 YYREEE (reference sequence). The entire variable domain, with the rest obtained from reference TRBV5-4 and TRBJ2-7, is as follows: ETGVTQSPTHLIKTRGQQVTLRCSSQSGHNTVSWYQQALGQGPQFIFQYYREEENGRGNFPPRFSGLQFPNYSSELNVNALELDDSALYLCASSWDRGYEQYFGPGTRLTVT.

In its sample, this clone was seen once. This rearrangement joins TRBV4-1 to TRBJ2-1; D gene ambiguous. The CDR3 spans 14 residues. CDR1 MGHRA and CDR2 YSYEKL come from the germline V gene. V gave up 4 bases and J gave up 7 bases, with 14 bases separating them. In nucleotides, the CDR3 is TGCGCCAGCAGCCCGGATAGCATCCAGAATGAGCAGTTCTTC. It encodes CASSPDSIQNEQFF.

This sequence joins TRBV28 and TRBJ2-7; D is undetermined. V lost 5 bases, J lost 6 bases, and 17 bases lay in between. Germline loops: CDR1 MDHEN, CDR2 SYDVKM. CDR3 length: 14 residues. Written as DNA, the CDR3 is TGTGCCAGCAGTCGTGTCGTTGCGCGCCTCGAGCAGTACTTC. This translates into CASSRVVARLEQYF. Drawing the rest from reference TRBV28 and TRBJ2-7, the complete variable domain is DVKVTQSSRYLVKRTGEKVFLECVQDMDHENMFWYRQDPGLGLRLIYFSYDVKMKEKGDIPEGYSVSREKKERFSLILESASTNQTSMYLCASSRVVARLEQYFGPGTRLTVT.

The gene calls are TRBV7-6 and TRBJ1-1; 8 nucleotides align to TRBD1. V dropped 3 bases and J dropped 7; count of bases not matched to a gene: 10. Germline loops: CDR1 SGHVS, CDR2 FNYEAQ. This CDR3 comprises 15 residues. The CDR3 DNA follows: TGTGCCAGCAGCTTGAATCCAGGGGGCGTTGTTGAAGCTTTCTTT. Its translation is CASSLNPGGVVEAFF.

The chain combines TRBV6-1 with TRBJ2-1; TRBD2 agrees at 11 bases. Germline trimming cut 11 bases from V and 4 bases from J; bases unmatched to any gene: 4. CDR3 size: 13 residues. From germline, CDR1 is MNHNS and CDR2 SASEGT. CDR3 loop: CAGTSGSYNEQFF. The CDR3 coding sequence is TGTGCCGGCACTAGCGGGAGTTACAATGAGCAGTTCTTC.

The rearrangement links TRBV5-5 to TRBJ2-7, with D tentatively TRBD2 (6 bases). This CDR3 has 15 amino acids. The V gene lost 7 bases and the J gene lost 3 bases, with 20 bases spanning the gap. CDR1 and CDR2 (germline): SGHKS, YYEKEE (reference sequence). CDR3 nucleotides: TGTGCCAGCGGCCGGGGGTGGGGCGAAGACTACGAGCAGTACTTC. It encodes CASGRGWGEDYEQYF.

The chain links TRBV5-6 to TRBJ1-2; D unclear. CDR1 and CDR2 (germline): SGHDT, YYEEEE. The CDR3 loop spans 13 amino acids. V lost 2 bases and J 1 base, leaving 6 bases between the germline ends. CDR3 in amino acids: CASSFQVNYGYTF. CDR3 DNA: TGTGCCAGCAGCTTTCAGGTTAACTATGGCTACACCTTC.

The J gene is TRBJ2-1, the V gene TRBV27, with 7 bases identical to TRBD2. In germline, CDR1 is MNHEY, CDR2 SMNVEV (reference sequence). J gave up 12 bases and V 0 bases, and 8 bases lay outside the gene matches. This CDR3 has 14 residues. CDR3 in amino acids: CASSLSGRERRQFF. The CDR3 DNA reads as TGTGCCAGCAGTTTATCGGGGCGGGAGCGACGGCAGTTCTTC.

This clone was detected only once. This rearrangement joins TRBV28 to TRBJ2-7; 8 bases agree with TRBD2. The ends lost 6 bases at V and 0 bases at J; junction bases unmatched: 7. The germline V gene encodes CDR1 MDHEN and CDR2 SYDVKM. The CDR3 runs to 15 residues. CDR3 nucleotides: TGTGCCAGCAGGGATAGGACTAGCCACTCCTACGAGCAGTACTTC. It encodes CASRDRTSHSYEQYF.

This clone was counted a single time. This rearrangement joins TRBV19 to TRBJ2-7; 10 positions match TRBD2. V lost 5 bases, J lost 5 bases, and 6 bases stayed unmatched. CDR3 size: 14 residues. Per germline, CDR1 LNHDA and CDR2 SQIVND (reference sequence). The CDR3 bases are TGTGCCAGTAGTTACTCTAGCGGGAGCCACGAGCAGTACTTC. This gives the protein CASSYSSGSHEQYF.

CDR3 sequence: CASSGPGQGYTGGELFF. CDR3 coding DNA: TGTGCCAGCAGTGGGCCGGGACAGGGATACACGGGCGGGGAGCTGTTTTTT. This sequence joins TRBV28 and TRBJ2-2; 9 bases map to TRBD1. The CDR3 sequence is 17 residues long. V trimming: 5 bases; J trimming: 7 bases; junction bases outside the gene matches: 14. The germline V gene has CDR1 MDHEN and CDR2 SYDVKM. Full variable domain (missing parts from reference TRBV28 and TRBJ2-2): DVKVTQSSRYLVKRTGEKVFLECVQDMDHENMFWYRQDPGLGLRLIYFSYDVKMKEKGDIPEGYSVSREKKERFSLILESASTNQTSMYLCASSGPGQGYTGGELFFGEGSRLTVL.

The chain carries TRBV19 and TRBJ1-5; 7 nucleotides align to TRBD1. CDR3 size: 14 residues. The germline CDR1 and CDR2 sequences are LNHDA and SQIVND (reference sequence). Trimming cost V 3 bases and J 5 bases; bases outside gene matches: 4. CDR3 DNA: TGTGCCAGTAGTATCTGGGACAGCGATCAGCCCCAGCATTTT. Translating it yields CASSIWDSDQPQHF.

V gene TRBV29-1 combines with J gene TRBJ2-1; D assignment may be TRBD1 or TRBD2 (5 bases each). Trimming left V 2 bases short and J 10 bases short, with 18 bases between. The germline V gene encodes CDR1 SQVTM and CDR2 ANQGSEA. The CDR3 spans 14 residues. The CDR3 region is CSVEWTALQEEQFF. CDR3 coding DNA: TGCAGCGTTGAATGGACTGCTCTACAGGAAGAGCAGTTCTTC.

CDR3 in amino acids: CASSLDATSTDTQYF. CDR3 sequence (DNA): TGTGCCAGCAGCTTAGACGCAACGAGCACAGATACGCAGTATTTT. The rearrangement links TRBV11-2 to TRBJ2-3; D unresolved. This CDR3 is built from 15 residues. Trimming pared 0 bases from V and 0 bases from J, leaving 7 bases between. Germline V gene sequence: CDR1 SGHAT, CDR2 FQNNGV.

The V call is TRBV2, the J call TRBJ2-7, with D possibly being TRBD1 or TRBD2 (6 bases each). Trimming took 8 bases from V and 7 from J, leaving 18 bases between them. This CDR3 is 13 amino acids long. The germline V gene has CDR1 SNHLY and CDR2 FYNNEI. Here the CDR3 reads CASLRTGAREQYF. DNA for the CDR3: TGTGCCAGCCTCAGGACGGGGGCGCGGGAGCAGTACTTC.

V gene TRBV7-9 combines with J gene TRBJ1-1; D remains unclear. Germline CDR1 is SEHNR and CDR2 is FQNEAQ (reference sequence). This CDR3 comprises 14 residues. The germline V and J ends were trimmed by 1 base and 1 base, with 7 bases remaining between them. The CDR3 loop reads CASSLGSENTEAFF. The CDR3 DNA is TGTGCCAGCAGCTTAGGGAGCGAGAACACTGAAGCTTTCTTT.

The chain carries TRBV19 and TRBJ2-1; 9 bases agree with TRBD2. The CDR3 contains 14 residues. The V and J ends lost 3 bases and 8 bases, in that order; junction bases with no gene match: 5. The germline CDR1 and CDR2 sequences are LNHDA and SQIVND (reference sequence). DNA for the CDR3: TGTGCCAGTAGTATCGGCGGGGGGGGATATGAGCAGTTCTTC. Its translation is CASSIGGGGYEQFF.

The chain couples TRBV6-5 to TRBJ1-6, with D tentatively TRBD1 (5 bases). CDR3 size: 13 residues. CDR1 and CDR2 from the germline V gene are MNHEY and SVGAGI. Trimming cost V 5 bases and J 10 bases, with 12 bases left between them. The CDR3 nucleotides are TGTGCCAGCAGTGCAGGGTTTGGCTCACCCCTCCACTTT. The encoded protein is CASSAGFGSPLHF.

This chain uses TRBV10-2 with TRBJ2-3, with D possibly TRBD2 on 5 matching bases. Germline V gene data show CDR1 as WSHSY and CDR2 as SAAADI. The CDR3 has 16 amino acids. Trimming removed 3 bases from V and 0 bases from J, with 13 bases in between. Here the CDR3 reads CASSDPDSLSTDTQYF. Written as DNA, the CDR3 is TGCGCCAGCAGTGATCCGGACTCCCTTAGCACAGATACGCAGTATTTT.

The rearrangement uses TRBV19 and TRBJ1-1; D unclear. The V gene lost 3 bases and the J gene lost 10 bases, with 15 bases spanning the gap. The germline gives CDR1 LNHDA, CDR2 SQIVND (reference sequence). CDR3 size: 13 residues. CDR3 sequence (DNA): TGTGCCAGTAGTATCACGGAGGACCCCCGAGCTTTCTTT. It encodes CASSITEDPRAFF.

The chain joins TRBV5-6 to TRBJ2-7, with no clear D. Deletions cut 4 bases from V and 0 bases from J, with 11 bases between. The CDR3 spans 14 residues. Germline V gene lookup returns CDR1 SGHDT and CDR2 YYEEEE. DNA for the CDR3: TGTGCCAGCAGCCCTCCGCATAGCTCCTACGAGCAGTACTTC. Its protein is CASSPPHSSYEQYF.

The chain is built from TRBV5-4 and TRBJ2-1; 8 bases map to TRBD1. Germline V CDR1 and CDR2: SGHNT, YYREEE (reference sequence). The CDR3 contains 15 residues. V trimming: 0 bases; J trimming: 9 bases; junction bases outside the gene matches: 8. The CDR3 coding sequence is TGTGCCAGCAGCTTGGGACAGGGGCCCCTGGGTGAGCAGTTCTTC. Encoded protein: CASSLGQGPLGEQFF.

The CDR3 here is CASYNPGTRNTEAFF. The CDR3 DNA reads as TGTGCCAGCTATAATCCCGGGACAAGGAACACTGAAGCTTTCTTT. This chain links TRBV28 with TRBJ1-1; D is perhaps TRBD1 (6 bases). Germline CDR1 MDHEN, CDR2 SYDVKM. The CDR3 runs to 15 residues. Trimming left V 8 bases short and J 1 base short, with 17 bases between.

The chain joins TRBV27 to TRBJ2-7; D call uncertain. This CDR3 spans 9 amino acids. With 7 bases removed from V and 6 bases from J, the gap between germline ends came to 4 bases. The germline V gene encodes CDR1 MNHEY and CDR2 SMNVEV (reference sequence). The CDR3 is CASICEQYF. CDR3 in DNA: TGTGCCAGCATTTGCGAGCAGTACTTC.

The J gene is TRBJ1-5, the V gene TRBV6-1, with D maybe TRBD1 (5 bases). V was pared by 1 base and J by 1 base, with 14 bases between. The CDR3 consists of 17 residues. CDR1 is MNHNS and CDR2 is SASEGT in the germline V gene. This CDR3 reads CASSEGGPPVSNQPQHF. In nucleotides, the CDR3 is TGTGCCAGCAGTGAAGGGGGACCGCCAGTGAGCAATCAGCCCCAGCATTTT.

V usage is TRBV28 and J usage is TRBJ2-1; TRBD1 matches 12 bases. The germline V gene has CDR1 MDHEN and CDR2 SYDVKM. Trimming at V came to 6 bases and at J to 8 bases, leaving 8 bases not matched to a gene. CDR3 length: 15 amino acids. CDR3 sequence reads: CASRGPGQGAYEQFF. The DNA for the CDR3 is TGTGCCAGCAGGGGGCCGGGACAGGGGGCCTATGAGCAGTTCTTC.

V gene TRBV29-1 combines with J gene TRBJ2-2; D may be TRBD2 (6 bases). This CDR3 contains 13 residues. Germline CDR1 and CDR2: SQVTM and ANQGSEA. V was pared by 6 bases and J by 3 bases, with 11 bases between. The CDR3 sequence is CSVVPGDTGELFF. CDR3 DNA sequence: TGCAGCGTAGTACCGGGAGACACCGGGGAGCTGTTTTTT.